This T cell receptor (beta chain) is from a study of OX40 agonist ivuxolimab in advanced cancers. Broadly, across the study: The costimulatory receptor OX40 (CD134) was targeted by ivuxolimab, a fully human IgG2 agonistic monoclonal antibody. The dose-escalation cohort was roughly 80% male with a mean age of approximately 59 years, ranging from roughly 20 to 85. Partial responses occurred in three dose-escalation patients: two with cutaneous melanoma and one with hepatocellular carcinoma. Among the roughly 54 dose-escalation patients, roughly 20 had hepatocellular carcinoma, around 15 melanoma, 9 renal cell carcinoma and 9 head and neck cancer. Intravenous ivuxolimab was administered to patients every 2 weeks at six dose levels: 0.01, 0.1, 0.3, 1.5, 3 and 10 mg/kg. The purpose of peripheral TCRbeta sequencing was to test whether ivuxolimab changed TCR sequence diversity and led to clonal T-cell expansion. The paper reports the monotherapy dose-escalation portion (N of about 47 patients) of the phase I ivuxolimab trial. Patients were allowed to have had prior anti-PD-1, anti-PD-L1 or anti-CTLA-4 therapy, and 40% to 45% of the dose-escalation patients had previously received checkpoint inhibitors.

Genomic DNA was isolated from the sorted cells so that the TCRbeta CDR3 region could be sequenced. The immunoSEQ Assay was used for sequencing of TCRbeta CDR3 regions. Entries here come from immuneACCESS through TCRdb and include only in-frame sequences with V and J called. Some clones fail to appear in such tables; in the studies checked, an unresolved V gene covers under half of the shortfall, and the cause of the remainder is unknown. A total of 35,000 to 40,000 clones appear in this sample, over 80% of them only once. The top ten constitute approximately 32% of the sample. Broad study findings and their caveats: At doses of 0.1 to 3.0 mg/kg, clonal expansion of both CD4+ and CD8+ blood T cells was observed from baseline to week 6. Low levels of normalized T-cell clonal expansion were also shown by some nonresponding patients. In the 0.1-3.0 mg/kg groups, partial responders had among the lowest normalized peripheral clonal expansion, particularly in CD8+ T cells. On average, CD8+ T cells showed more expanded clones than CD4+ T cells after ivuxolimab. Antigen specificity was not determined for the clonally expanded peripheral T cells.

Notes on this clone: The target of this receptor is not known. No much larger clonotype is one base removed from it; base qualities were not supplied.

The trial excluded patients who had a history of autoimmune disease or were on systemic immunosuppression. Peripheral blood for TCR sequencing was collected from all dose cohorts at baseline, on cycle 4 day 1, and on cycle 7 day 1. Samples were obtained from an open-label, multicenter, first-in-human phase I dose-escalation trial of ivuxolimab. The trial enrolled adults with locally advanced or metastatic head and neck squamous cell, hepatocellular, melanoma or renal cell carcinoma. Before TCR sequencing, CD4+ T cells and CD8+ T cells were sorted from peripheral blood as separate populations. CDR1 and CDR2 (MNHNS, SASEGT) derive from the germline V gene. At the junction V is shortened by 2 bases and J by 0 bases, with 9 bases in between. The CDR3 numbers 15 residues from cysteine through phenylalanine. Solely the CDR3 DNA is kept, with 45 bases framed from the first base.

Sample: CD4+ or CD8+ T cells sorted from blood, taken in a trial of the OX40 agonist ivuxolimab. This sequence uses TRBV6-1 and TRBJ2-3, with TRBD1 tentatively as D gene (6 bases match). The receptor's source is an adult with an advanced solid tumor such as melanoma, head and neck, liver or kidney cancer. The DNA sequence is given as TGTGCCAGCAGTGAATGGACAGATAGCACAGATACGCAGTATTTT. It codes for CASSEWTDSTDTQYF.